These 14 T cell receptor beta chains were all obtained from the same sample, sequenced in a study of cytomegalovirus exposure and HLA in healthy donors. Amplification used 60 Vbeta primers and 13 Jbeta primers. TCRdb keeps only in-frame clones here, not all; method: immunoSEQ multiplex PCR. The sample has more than 150,000 clones; around 77% are singletons. Sequenced sample: PBMCs. These receptors all stem from a woman in her twenties or thirties in good health and CMV-seronegative.

The rearrangement joins TRBV15 to TRBJ1-1; D gene uncertain. V was pared by 8 bases and J by 0 bases, with 7 bases between. The CDR3 contains 12 residues. Germline lookup yields CDR1 LNHNV and CDR2 YYDKDF (reference sequence). The chain's CDR3 is CATPVLNTEAFF. CDR3 sequence (DNA): TGTGCCACCCCTGTCCTGAACACTGAAGCTTTCTTT.

V and J are TRBV5-1 and TRBJ2-7, with TRBD2 matching 9 bases. The CDR3 runs 16 residues. Germline trimming cut 4 bases from V and 0 bases from J; bases unmatched to any gene: 8. Looked up from germline, CDR1 is SGHRS and CDR2 is YFSETQ. CDR3 sequence (DNA): TGCGCCAGCAGCCCCCCGACTAGCGGATACTCCTACGAGCAGTACTTC. It translates to CASSPPTSGYSYEQYF.

The chain is built from TRBV4-1 and TRBJ1-2; 9 positions match TRBD1. The trim removed 6 bases at V and 0 bases at J, leaving 8 bases unmatched. The germline CDR1 and CDR2 sequences are MGHRA and YSYEKL. The CDR3 totals 16 residues. The chain's CDR3 is CASRKNRGPTNYGYTF. CDR3 bases: TGCGCCAGCAGAAAAAACAGGGGGCCGACTAACTATGGCTACACCTTC.

This sequence joins TRBV18 and TRBJ1-2; the D gene is possibly TRBD1 (5 bases). CDR1 and CDR2 from the germline V gene are KGHSH and LQKENI. Deletions cut 1 base from V and 2 bases from J, with 8 bases between. This CDR3 spans 14 amino acids. The CDR3 here is CASSPRGRNYGYTF. The CDR3 bases are TGTGCCAGCTCACCACGGGGCAGAAACTATGGCTACACCTTC.

The chain combines TRBV29-1 with TRBJ2-3, with TRBD2 identical over 7 bases. This CDR3 spans 15 amino acids. The V segment lost 5 bases and the J segment 0 bases; nucleotides outside the gene matches: 8. Germline CDR1 is SQVTM and CDR2 is ANQGSEA. CDR3 nucleotides: TGCAGCGTTCTTCGACTAGCCCAAAGCACAGATACGCAGTATTTT. It is translated as CSVLRLAQSTDTQYF.

The chain has TRBV27 and TRBJ1-5; 7 bases match TRBD1. J lost 4 bases, V lost 6 bases, and 9 bases had no gene match. Germline V gives CDR1 MNHEY, CDR2 SMNVEV (reference sequence). The CDR3 covers 15 residues. The CDR3 sequence: CASSLAGTVNQPQHF. The CDR3 DNA reads TGTGCCAGCAGCTTAGCGGGGACAGTGAATCAGCCCCAGCATTTT.

The rearrangement links TRBV15 to TRBJ1-5; perhaps TRBD1 as D (5 bases). Germline V gene lookup returns CDR1 LNHNV and CDR2 YYDKDF (reference sequence). This CDR3 has 16 amino acids. V was pared by 1 base and J by 2 bases, with 12 bases between. The CDR3 loop is CATSRAVGGGNQPQHF. In DNA, the CDR3 is TGTGCCACCAGCAGAGCAGTCGGGGGGGGCAATCAGCCCCAGCATTTT.

The rearrangement uses TRBV5-1 and TRBJ2-7; 8 bases fit TRBD2. V lost 0 bases to trimming and J lost 1 base; unmatched junction nucleotides: 15. Germline CDR1 SGHRS, CDR2 YFSETQ. The CDR3 is 19 residues long. The CDR3 DNA reads TGCGCCAGCAGCTTGGTTGGGACTAGGGATCTTACGTCGTCCTACGAGCAGTACTTC. Its protein is CASSLVGTRDLTSSYEQYF.

The J gene is TRBJ2-7, the V gene TRBV10-2, with D possibly TRBD2 on 6 matching bases. CDR3 length equals 15 residues. Germline V CDR1 and CDR2: WSHSY, SAAADI. The ends were cut back, 6 bases at V and 2 bases at J, with 17 bases in the middle. DNA for the CDR3: TGCGCCAGCAGAAACCCGGGACGCGGGACCTACGAGCAGTACTTC. It yields the protein CASRNPGRGTYEQYF.

The table lists this clone with a count of one. V and J are TRBV2 and TRBJ1-1; D remains unclear. CDR1 and CDR2 from the germline V gene are SNHLY and FYNNEI. The CDR3 runs 13 residues. Trimming cost V 9 bases and J 0 bases, with 11 bases left between them. The CDR3 DNA follows: TGTGCCAGTTTTTGGGGAGTGAACACTGAAGCTTTCTTT. It is translated as CASFWGVNTEAFF.

The gene calls are TRBV7-2 and TRBJ2-5; weak D call: TRBD1 (6 bases). The J call is uncertain, as TRBJ2-7 better fits the DNA end. This CDR3 is 14 amino acids long. Looked up from germline, CDR1 is SGHTA and CDR2 is FQGNSA. CDR3 residues: CASSLANRASEQYF. CDR3 DNA: TGTGCCAGCAGCTTAGCGAACAGGGCGTCCGAGCAGTACTTC.

This clone was seen only once. The chain carries TRBV30 and TRBJ2-1; 9 bases align to TRBD1. Germline V CDR1 and CDR2: GTSNPN, SVGIG (reference sequence). CDR3 size: 13 residues. V was pared by 3 bases and J by 11 bases, with 8 bases of the junction left unmatched. CDR3 loop: CAWSPGQGIKQFF. CDR3 DNA: TGTGCCTGGAGCCCGGGACAGGGAATAAAGCAGTTCTTC.

This sequence joins TRBV7-2 and TRBJ1-5; D gene uncertain. The CDR3 spans 12 residues. Trimming removed 1 base from V and 7 bases from J, with 5 bases in between. Germline loops: CDR1 SGHTA, CDR2 FQGNSA. The CDR3 region has the DNA TGTGCCAGCAGCTTAGTAAGCCAGCCCCAGCATTTT. Residues: CASSLVSQPQHF. Looking up the rest from reference TRBV7-2 and TRBJ1-5 gives the full variable domain: GAGVSQSPSNKVTEKGKDVELRCDPISGHTALYWYRQSLGQGLEFLIYFQGNSAPDKSGLPSDRFSAERTGGSVSTLTIQRTQQEDSAVYLCASSLVSQPQHFGDGTRLSIL.

This chain connects TRBV4-2 to TRBJ1-2; TRBD1 aligns across 8 bases. This CDR3 comprises 15 residues. Germline V CDR1 and CDR2: LGHNA, YNFKEQ. The J segment lost 5 bases and the V segment lost 4 bases, leaving 9 bases of the junction unmatched. CDR3 nucleotides: TGTGCCAGCAGCCCCCCGGACAGGGTGGAGTATGGCTACACCTTC. The encoded protein is CASSPPDRVEYGYTF.